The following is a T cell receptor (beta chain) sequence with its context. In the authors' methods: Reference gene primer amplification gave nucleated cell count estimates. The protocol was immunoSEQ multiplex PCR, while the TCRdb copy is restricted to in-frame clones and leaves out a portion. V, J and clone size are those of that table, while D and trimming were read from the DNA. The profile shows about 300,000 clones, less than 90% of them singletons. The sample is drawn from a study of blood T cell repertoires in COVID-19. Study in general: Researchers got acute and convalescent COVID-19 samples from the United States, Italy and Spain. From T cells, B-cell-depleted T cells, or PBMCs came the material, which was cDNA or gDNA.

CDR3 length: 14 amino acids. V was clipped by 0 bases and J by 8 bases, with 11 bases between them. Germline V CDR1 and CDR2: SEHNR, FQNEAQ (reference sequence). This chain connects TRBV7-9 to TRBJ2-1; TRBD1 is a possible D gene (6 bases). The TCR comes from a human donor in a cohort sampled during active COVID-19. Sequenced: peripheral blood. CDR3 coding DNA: TGTGCCAGCAGCTTAGCAGGGGGTGTTGATGAGCAGTTCTTC. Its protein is CASSLAGGVDEQFF.